This T cell receptor (beta chain) was sequenced for a study of T cells in Graves' hyperthyroidism and ophthalmopathy. Amplification targeted TCR beta CDR3 regions from RNA transcripts. In the first-round RT-PCR of the TCR CDR3, the HTBI primer set was used. One entry per CDR3 protein, called by TCRdb with MiXCR from the multiplex PCR reads. The sample carries 250,000 to 300,000 distinct CDR3 sequences, roughly 19% recorded once. The sequence was collected from a man over 45 with Graves' ophthalmopathy. The sequencing sample was made of blood.

The CDR3 region is CASSFMTSGSYEQYF. For the CDR3, the DNA is TGTGCCAGCAGCTTTATGACTAGCGGGAGTTACGAGCAGTACTTC. The gene calls are TRBV7-9 and TRBJ2-7, with TRBD2 matching over 12 bases. CDR1 is SEHNR, CDR2 FQNEAQ, per germline (reference sequence). V dropped 3 bases and J dropped 4; count of bases not matched to a gene: 4. The CDR3 extends over 15 amino acids.